These 15 T cell receptor beta chains share one sample of origin, sequenced in a study of blood T cell repertoires in COVID-19. Here immunoSEQ multiplex PCR was the method, and the copy in TCRdb shows in-frame clones only, minus some. The table has some 300,000 clones, just under 90% seen once. The sequencing sample was made of peripheral blood. The receptors originated from a woman between 45 and 65 years old with COVID-19, enrolled during active disease.

The chain combines TRBV19 with TRBJ2-1; D uncertain. The germline gives CDR1 LNHDA, CDR2 SQIVND (reference sequence). This CDR3 has 14 amino acids. V lost 3 bases and J lost 3, with 9 bases in between. This CDR3 reads CASSILANYNEQFF. CDR3 DNA sequence: TGTGCCAGTAGTATTCTGGCAAACTACAATGAGCAGTTCTTC.

The V call is TRBV10-3, the J call TRBJ1-2, with a possible D match to TRBD1 (5 bases). Germline V gene lookup returns CDR1 ENHRY and CDR2 SYGVKD. The CDR3 is 15 amino acids. V was cut by 3 bases and J by 0 bases, with 11 bases left in between. The CDR3 is CAISDLATANYGYTF. CDR3 bases: TGTGCCATCAGTGATCTGGCGACAGCTAACTATGGCTACACCTTC.

This clone came up once. V and J are TRBV7-8 and TRBJ1-1, with D unresolved. This CDR3 has 19 residues. The germline V gene has CDR1 SGHVS and CDR2 FQNEAQ. Trimming took off 1 base at V and 6 bases at J, with 27 bases between the two ends. The CDR3 sequence is CASSLVAALQSGLGSEAFF. The CDR3 coding sequence is TGTGCCAGCAGCTTAGTGGCGGCCTTGCAGAGCGGCCTCGGGTCTGAAGCTTTCTTT.

This rearrangement joins TRBV3-1 (or the pseudogene TRBV3-2) to TRBJ1-2; tentative D call: TRBD1 (6 bases). V shed 3 bases and J shed 7 bases, with 15 bases lying between them. CDR3 length: 14 amino acids. In germline, CDR1 is LGHDT, CDR2 YNNKEL (reference sequence). The CDR3 loop is CASSHLRGPGGYTF. In DNA form, the CDR3 reads TGTGCCAGCAGCCACCTCAGGGGACCCGGTGGCTACACCTTC.

The chain couples TRBV27 to TRBJ2-7; TRBD1 matches 8 bases. The CDR3 loop spans 14 amino acids. Germline V CDR1 and CDR2: MNHEY, SMNVEV (reference sequence). Losses at the gene ends were 5 bases for V and 0 bases for J; bases not matched to a gene: 3. As DNA, the CDR3 is TGTGCCAGCAGTCTTGGACAGGGCTCCTACGAGCAGTACTTC. This encodes CASSLGQGSYEQYF.

V gene TRBV6-6 combines with J gene TRBJ1-1; the match to TRBD1 covers 9 bases. The CDR3 loop spans 15 amino acids. V lost 7 bases, J lost 0 bases, and 6 bases stayed unmatched. Germline CDR1 MNHNY, CDR2 SVGAGI (reference sequence). Written as DNA, the CDR3 is TGTGCCAGCACCCTACAGGGGGCGATGAACACTGAAGCTTTCTTT. Translating gives CASTLQGAMNTEAFF.

V is TRBV7-8 and J is TRBJ2-2; 7 positions agree with TRBD2. The CDR3 has 17 residues. Germline CDR1 reads SGHVS; CDR2 reads FQNEAQ. CDR3 sequence reads: CASREVGGPRNTGELFF. CDR3 coding DNA: TGTGCTTCCAGGGAGGTGGGAGGGCCCCGGAACACCGGGGAGCTGTTTTTT.

The V and J genes are TRBV30 and TRBJ2-5; D may be TRBD1 (6 bases). The CDR3 contains 11 residues. CDR1 is GTSNPN, CDR2 SVGIG, per germline (reference sequence). The V gene lost 4 bases and the J gene lost 6 bases, with 9 bases spanning the gap. The CDR3 nucleotides read TGTGCCTGGAACAGGGCAAAGACCCAGTACTTC. This translates into CAWNRAKTQYF.

The chain is built from TRBV7-2 and TRBJ2-3, with a possible D match to TRBD1 (5 bases). This CDR3 is 15 amino acids long. V shed 5 bases and J shed 4 bases, with 16 bases lying between them. Germline values: CDR1 SGHTA, CDR2 FQGNSA. CDR3 amino acids: CASSPGRVGADTQYF. The CDR3, as DNA: TGTGCCAGCAGCCCCGGCAGGGTCGGTGCAGATACGCAGTATTTT. The variable domain in full, with the rest retrieved from reference TRBV7-2 and TRBJ2-3, is GAGVSQSPSNKVTEKGKDVELRCDPISGHTALYWYRQSLGQGLEFLIYFQGNSAPDKSGLPSDRFSAERTGGSVSTLTIQRTQQEDSAVYLCASSPGRVGADTQYFGPGTRLTVL.

The chain has TRBV27 and TRBJ1-2; 8 positions match TRBD1. This CDR3 region has 18 residues. J was trimmed by 3 bases and V by 3 bases; bases with no gene match: 15. CDR1 is MNHEY, CDR2 SMNVEV, per germline (reference sequence). CDR3 in amino acids: CASSFPSQDREVYYGYTF. Written as DNA, the CDR3 is TGTGCCAGCAGTTTCCCGTCACAGGACAGGGAGGTCTACTATGGCTACACCTTC.

The J gene is TRBJ1-3, the V gene TRBV7-9; 9 bases align to TRBD1. V gave up 5 bases and J gave up 8 bases; unmatched junction bases: 7. The CDR3 spans 14 residues. Germline CDR1 SEHNR, CDR2 FQNEAQ (reference sequence). Here the CDR3 DNA reads TGTGCCAGCAGCGGGGACAGGGCCCGTGACACCATATATTTT. Translation gives CASSGDRARDTIYF.

J is TRBJ1-6 and V is TRBV9; D may be TRBD1 (5 bases). The germline V gene has CDR1 SGDLS and CDR2 YYNGEE. The length of the CDR3 is 13 residues. Trimming stripped 0 bases from V and 7 bases from J, with 5 bases between. CDR3 region: CASSVEGNSPLHF. CDR3 sequence (DNA): TGTGCCAGCAGCGTAGAGGGGAATTCACCCCTCCACTTT.

This clone occurred once. The chain recombines TRBV19 with TRBJ1-5; 10 bases line up with TRBD1. This CDR3 has 15 amino acids. Germline CDR1 and CDR2: LNHDA and SQIVND (reference sequence). With 4 bases clipped from V and 3 bases from J, the junction kept 3 bases outside the gene matches. CDR3 sequence reads: CASSKDRGANQPQHF. The CDR3 nucleotides read TGTGCCAGTAGTAAGGACAGGGGGGCCAATCAGCCCCAGCATTTT.

The J gene is TRBJ1-1, the V gene TRBV5-1; TRBD1 agrees at 7 bases. The trim removed 4 bases at V and 3 bases at J, leaving 6 bases unmatched. The CDR3 runs to 14 residues. From germline, CDR1 is SGHRS and CDR2 YFSETQ. The CDR3 here is CASSPLTGDTEAFF. The DNA of the CDR3 is TGCGCCAGCAGCCCCCTTACAGGGGACACTGAAGCTTTCTTT.

The rearrangement links TRBV11-3 to TRBJ2-7, with TRBD2 matching over 7 bases. The CDR3 totals 13 residues. The germline V gene has CDR1 SGHNT and CDR2 YENEEA. The ends lost 8 bases at V and 2 bases at J; junction bases unmatched: 6. CDR3 loop: CASRAGDPYEQYF. CDR3 sequence (DNA): TGTGCCAGCCGGGCGGGAGACCCCTACGAGCAGTACTTC.